The 7 T cell receptor beta chains listed next were all sequenced from one sample in a study of cytomegalovirus exposure and HLA in healthy donors. The PCR employed 60 Vbeta primers together with 13 Jbeta primers. The repertoire was sequenced with immunoSEQ multiplex PCR; TCRdb's copy has only in-frame clones and lacks some. The table shows 200,000 to 300,000 clones, with roughly four fifths occurring only once. The sequenced sample consisted of PBMCs. The origin of the receptors is a woman in her thirties or forties in good health and CMV-seropositive.

This clone showed up just a few times. DNA for the CDR3: TGTGCCAGCAGCCAAGATCTCGTCAAACTAATCCAGCATTTT. Its protein is CASSQDLVKLIQHF. The J gene is TRBJ1-5, the V gene TRBV14; unclear D gene. The CDR3 covers 14 residues. The germline V and J ends were trimmed by 0 bases and 12 bases, with 15 bases remaining between them. The germline gives CDR1 SGHDN, CDR2 FVKESK.

J is TRBJ2-1 and V is TRBV7-8; 10 nucleotides align to TRBD2. The ends lost 5 bases at V and 2 bases at J; junction bases unmatched: 12. The CDR3 extends over 18 amino acids. Per germline, CDR1 SGHVS and CDR2 FQNEAQ. This CDR3 is CASSPKDPGTSAYNEQFF. Here the CDR3 DNA reads TGTGCCAGCAGCCCCAAGGACCCCGGGACTAGCGCCTACAATGAGCAGTTCTTC. The full variable domain, its missing parts supplied by reference TRBV7-8 and TRBJ2-1, is GAGVSQSPRYKVAKRGQDVALRCDPISGHVSLFWYQQALGQGPEFLTYFQNEAQLDKSGLPSDRFFAERPEGSVSTLKIQRTQQEDSAVYLCASSPKDPGTSAYNEQFFGPGTRLTVL.

The genes are TRBV7-8 and TRBJ2-3, with a tentative D call TRBD2 (6 bases). Germline CDR1 reads SGHVS; CDR2 reads FQNEAQ. Trimming stripped 2 bases from V and 6 bases from J, with 18 bases between. CDR3 length: 16 residues. The chain's CDR3 is CASSLYGRYGSDTQYF. The CDR3 nucleotides are TGTGCCAGCAGCTTATACGGGAGATACGGGTCTGATACGCAGTATTTT.

This chain connects TRBV27 to TRBJ1-5, with no clear D. This CDR3 contains 15 residues. Germline V gene sequence: CDR1 MNHEY, CDR2 SMNVEV (reference sequence). Trimming took off 3 bases at V and 0 bases at J, with 9 bases between the two ends. For the CDR3, the DNA is TGTGCCAGCAGTTTTGGAGGTAATAGCAATCAGCCCCAGCATTTT. Encoded protein: CASSFGGNSNQPQHF.

This chain links TRBV5-1 with TRBJ2-1, with 9 bases identical to TRBD2. V trimming: 4 bases; J trimming: 9 bases; junction bases outside the gene matches: 14. Germline V gives CDR1 SGHRS, CDR2 YFSETQ. CDR3 length equals 16 residues. The CDR3 is CASSINPGTSSGEQFF. CDR3 DNA sequence: TGCGCCAGCAGCATAAATCCCGGGACTAGCTCTGGTGAGCAGTTCTTC.

The J gene is TRBJ2-7, the V gene TRBV11-2, with TRBD1 identical over 7 bases. The CDR3 sequence is 14 residues long. V shed 2 bases and J 2 bases; nucleotides not matched to a gene: 3. Germline CDR1 reads SGHAT; CDR2 reads FQNNGV. As DNA, the CDR3 is TGTGCCAGCAGCTTAACGGGACAGACCTACGAGCAGTACTTC. Translation: CASSLTGQTYEQYF. Drawing the rest from reference TRBV11-2 and TRBJ2-7, the complete variable domain is EAGVAQSPRYKIIEKRQSVAFWCNPISGHATLYWYQQILGQGPKLLIQFQNNGVVDDSQLPKDRFSAERLKGVDSTLKIQPAKLEDSAVYLCASSLTGQTYEQYFGPGTRLTVT.

This chain links TRBV7-3 with TRBJ2-5, with 11 bases matching TRBD2. This CDR3 is 17 amino acids long. CDR1 SGHTA and CDR2 FQGTGA come from the germline V gene. J gave up 0 bases and V 5 bases, and 8 bases lay outside the gene matches. The CDR3 is CASSPGLADAYQETQYF. CDR3 nucleotides: TGTGCCAGCAGCCCGGGACTAGCGGACGCATACCAAGAGACCCAGTACTTC. Full variable domain (rest looked up from reference TRBV7-3 and TRBJ2-5): GAGVSQTPSNKVTEKGKYVELRCDPISGHTALYWYRQSLGQGPEFLIYFQGTGAADDSGLPNDRFFAVRPEGSVSTLKIQRTERGDSAVYLCASSPGLADAYQETQYFGPGTRLLVL.